Listed here are 19 T cell receptor beta chains from one sample, sequenced in a study of CD4 and CD8 cells across lung adenocarcinoma regions. One entry per CDR3 protein results from TCRdb running MiXCR on the PCR reads. The sample lists roughly 20,000 distinct CDR3 sequences, roughly half occurring once. The specimen sequenced was CD8+ T cells from the center of a lung tumor. These receptors were obtained from a female donor with lung adenocarcinoma. The CD4 and CD8 labels of this study may be unreliable.

This clonotype was counted many times. The gene calls are TRBV6-1 and TRBJ1-2; possible D gene TRBD1, 5 bases. CDR3 length: 12 amino acids. V was cut by 3 bases and J by 6 bases, with 8 bases left in between. Germline CDR1 is MNHNS and CDR2 is SASEGT. CDR3 nucleotides: TGTGCCAGCAGTGATCACAGGAATGGCTACACCTTC. Its translation: CASSDHRNGYTF.

A remark on this clonotype: One junction end does not reproduce the germline sequence, and a read error may be involved. V and J are TRBV6-1 and TRBJ2-3, with no clear D. Germline values: CDR1 MNHNS, CDR2 SASEGT. This CDR3 region has 13 residues. CDR3 residues: CASRSVSFETQYF. In nucleotides, the CDR3 is TGTGCCAGCCGGTCTGTGAGCTTCGAGACGCAGTACTTT.

The chain carries TRBV27 and TRBJ2-1, with 14 bases that match TRBD2. The germline V gene has CDR1 MNHEY and CDR2 SMNVEV (reference sequence). CDR3 length: 16 amino acids. V dropped 4 bases and J dropped 10; count of bases not matched to a gene: 9. The CDR3: CASSYILGLAGVEQFF. The CDR3 DNA reads as TGTGCCAGCAGTTACATATTGGGACTAGCGGGAGTAGAGCAGTTCTTC.

The V call is TRBV10-2, the J call TRBJ2-3; TRBD2 is a possible D gene (6 bases). CDR1 and CDR2 from the germline V gene are WSHSY and SAAADI. This CDR3 has 17 amino acids. With 2 bases removed from V and 4 bases from J, the gap between germline ends came to 19 bases. The CDR3, as DNA: TGCGCCAGCAGTGAGGGAATCGGAGGGCGTGGGCCAGATACGCAGTATTTT. It encodes CASSEGIGGRGPDTQYF.

The sample holds a few counts of this clonotype. The chain has TRBV6-1 and TRBJ1-2; D may be TRBD1 (5 bases). This CDR3 is built from 17 residues. The germline V and J ends were trimmed by 3 bases and 1 base, with 18 bases remaining between them. Germline values: CDR1 MNHNS, CDR2 SASEGT. CDR3 sequence: CASSERQDTSHNYGYTF. The DNA of the CDR3 is TGTGCCAGCAGTGAGAGGCAGGACACGAGTCATAACTATGGCTACACCTTC.

The rearrangement uses TRBV29-1 and TRBJ2-5; D gene ambiguous. The assigned J gene may be wrong: the sequence end matches TRBJ2-7 better. CDR3 length equals 11 residues. CDR1 is SQVTM, CDR2 ANQGSEA, per germline. This chain's CDR3 is CSVDYGYEQYF. Here the CDR3 DNA reads TGCAGCGTTGACTACGGCTACGAGCAGTACTTC.

This clonotype has more than one count but fewer than ten. This chain uses TRBV12-3 or TRBV12-4 with TRBJ2-3, with TRBD2 matching over 10 bases. The CDR3 contains 17 residues. J gave up 1 base and V 3 bases, and 7 bases lay outside the gene matches. This CDR3 reads CASSFSGGGGGTDTQYF. In DNA form, the CDR3 reads TGTGCCAGCAGTTTCAGCGGGGGGGGGGGGGGCACAGATACGCAGTATTTT.

The gene calls are TRBV6-1 and TRBJ2-5; perhaps TRBD2 as D (8 bases). This CDR3 has 18 residues. V was shortened by 0 bases and J by 1 base, with 18 bases between the two germline ends. CDR1 and CDR2 (germline): MNHNS, SASEGT. The CDR3 loop reads CASSEAGLGGGGQETQYF. The CDR3 nucleotides are TGTGCCAGCAGTGAAGCGGGACTAGGGGGCGGGGGCCAAGAGACCCAGTACTTC.

This clonotype was counted at least ten times. The V call is TRBV6-1, the J call TRBJ1-6; D call uncertain. The CDR3 contains 11 residues. V was clipped by 4 bases and J by 7 bases, with 2 bases between them. Germline V gives CDR1 MNHNS, CDR2 SASEGT. CDR3 coding DNA: TGTGCCAGCAGTGCGAATTCACCCCTCCACTTT. Translating it yields CASSANSPLHF.

The V gene is TRBV6-1, the J gene TRBJ2-2, with TRBD1 matching over 7 bases. Germline CDR1 is MNHNS and CDR2 is SASEGT. This CDR3 is 14 amino acids long. The J segment lost 4 bases and the V segment lost 6 bases, leaving 5 bases of the junction unmatched. The CDR3 bases are TGTGCCAGCAGGGGGACAGTAATCACCGGGGAGCTGTTTTTT. As protein: CASRGTVITGELFF.

There are a few counts of this clonotype. This rearrangement joins TRBV10-2 to TRBJ2-1; TRBD2 matches 16 bases. Germline V lookup: CDR1 WSHSY, CDR2 SAAADI. The CDR3 consists of 18 residues. After removal of 6 bases from V and 0 bases from J, the junction contained 5 bases not matched to a gene. The DNA for the CDR3 is TGCGCCAGCAGGATGGGACTAGCGGGAGGGAGCTCCTACAATGAGCAGTTCTTC. Translated: CASRMGLAGGSSYNEQFF.

This clonotype was detected once. Germline and junction disagree at one end, which may indicate a read error. V gene TRBV4-1 combines with J gene TRBJ2-5; D assignment may be TRBD1 or TRBD2 (6 bases each). This CDR3 comprises 15 residues. Germline loops: CDR1 MGHRA, CDR2 YSYEKL. Here the CDR3 reads CSRGHGGREQETQYF. The CDR3 DNA follows: TGCTCCAGGGGCCACGGGGGCCGGGAGCAAGAGACGCAGTACTTC.

J is TRBJ1-1 and V is TRBV6-1; D gene uncertain. CDR3 length: 13 residues. CDR1 and CDR2 from the germline V gene are MNHNS and SASEGT. V was pared by 5 bases and J by 3 bases, with 10 bases between. CDR3 region: CASSQQNYTEAFF. The CDR3 nucleotides are TGTGCCAGCAGTCAGCAGAATTACACTGAAGCTTTCTTT.

This clonotype was seen at least ten times. The V call is TRBV10-3, the J call TRBJ2-1; 7 nucleotides line up with TRBD2. The CDR3 is 15 amino acids. Germline loops: CDR1 ENHRY, CDR2 SYGVKD. V lost 2 bases to trimming and J lost 6 bases; unmatched junction nucleotides: 7. DNA for the CDR3: TGTGCCATCAGTGAGGGGCGGGAGAGGGTCAATGAGCAGTTCTTC. Its translation: CAISEGRERVNEQFF.

About this clonotype itself: A read error may produce the germline difference seen at one junction end. V usage is TRBV10-1 and J usage is TRBJ2-3, with D unclear. The V gene's germline CDR1 is WNHNN and CDR2 SYGVQD (reference sequence). The CDR3 has 14 residues. This chain's CDR3 is CAGNVRQDQDTQYF. The CDR3 DNA sequence: TGCGCGGGGAACGTCAGGCAAGACCAAGATACGCAGTACTTT.

This chain links TRBV4-1 with TRBJ2-1, with 8 bases identical to TRBD2. The CDR3 loop spans 15 amino acids. In germline, CDR1 is MGHRA, CDR2 YSYEKL. Trimming cost V 1 base and J 10 bases; bases outside gene matches: 9. This CDR3 reads CASSQGLAGAYEQFF. In DNA, the CDR3 is TGCGCCAGCAGCCAAGGGCTAGCGGGTGCCTACGAGCAGTTCTTC.

The chain couples TRBV20-1 to TRBJ2-3, with 13 positions matching TRBD2. V lost 4 bases and J lost 4; bases outside the gene matches: 8. In germline, CDR1 is DFQATT, CDR2 SNEGSKA (reference sequence). The CDR3 extends over 16 amino acids. CDR3 sequence: CSANLPGLAGADTQYF. Written as DNA, the CDR3 is TGCAGTGCTAACCTCCCCGGACTAGCGGGAGCAGATACGCAGTATTTT.

This clonotype showed up just once. This chain links TRBV2 with TRBJ2-5; D could derive from TRBD1 or TRBD2 (5 bases each). Germline loops: CDR1 SNHLY, CDR2 FYNNEI. The CDR3 is 14 amino acids. The CDR3 coding sequence is TGTGCGGGCCTGGGGGTCGGTGGTAGAGATACGCAGTACTTC. This encodes CAGLGVGGRDTQYF.

This clonotype was recorded a few times. The chain couples TRBV28 to TRBJ1-1; maybe TRBD1 (6 bases). CDR1 and CDR2 (germline): MDHEN, SYDVKM. The CDR3 contains 15 residues. Trimming took 7 bases from V and 1 from J, leaving 16 bases between them. This CDR3 is CASTFRARGNTEAFF. For the CDR3, the DNA is TGTGCCAGCACATTCCGCGCCAGGGGGAACACTGAAGCTTTCTTT.